The following is a TCR beta chain sequence with its context. Antigen unknown. The data belong to a study of graft-versus-host responses after intestinal transplantation. Study information: Isolated intestinal, liver-intestinal, or multivisceral transplants were what recipients had. Study results and limitations: Graft-donor T cell macrochimerism coincided with high graft-versus-host to host-versus-graft clonal ratios in allografts. There were GvH clones found in recipient marrow, and some of them appeared first in ileum or blood.

Germline V gene lookup returns CDR1 LNHDA and CDR2 SQIVND (reference sequence). Trimming took off 2 bases at V and 5 bases at J, with 9 bases between the two ends. CDR3 size: 13 residues. Here immunoSEQ multiplex PCR was the method, and the copy in TCRdb shows in-frame clones only, minus some. The sample shows 9,900 or so clones, 80% to 95% of them seen only once. The chain carries TRBV19 and TRBJ2-5; no definite D call. This receptor was obtained from a human patient who received an intestinal transplant, so some T cells may come from the graft donor. Sequenced material: PBMCs, taken roughly six weeks after intestinal transplantation. Written as DNA, the CDR3 is TGTGCCAGTAGTATATGGGTCGGGGAGACCCAGTACTTC. This gives the protein CASSIWVGETQYF.